The source of this TCR beta chain is a study of T cell responses to AZD1222 COVID-19 vaccine. The CDR3 runs to 13 residues. The V gene's germline CDR1 is SGHTA and CDR2 FQGNSA. The ends were cut back, 3 bases at V and 4 bases at J, with 10 bases in the middle. The repertoire was sequenced with immunoSEQ multiplex PCR; TCRdb's copy has only in-frame clones and lacks some. The sample holds around 100,000 clones, 70% to 90% seen once. This specimen was peripheral blood, taken 28 days after the second AZD1222 dose. This chain uses TRBV7-2 with TRBJ2-7; D is unclear. The sequence derives from an adult who received the AZD1222 COVID-19 vaccine. CDR3 in amino acids: CASSLEHIYEQYF. The CDR3 region has the DNA TGTGCCAGCAGCTTGGAGCATATATACGAGCAGTACTTC.